These 15 T cell receptor beta chains were sequenced from one sample in a study of OX40 agonist ivuxolimab in advanced cancers. Profiled with immunoSEQ multiplex PCR; TCRdb holds only in-frame clones, not every one. The table shows about 55,000 clones, with more than 65% occurring only once. The source was CD4+ or CD8+ T cells sorted from blood, collected in a trial of the OX40 agonist ivuxolimab. The receptors stem from an adult with an advanced solid tumor such as melanoma, head and neck, liver or kidney cancer.

V usage is TRBV21-1 and J usage is TRBJ2-1; the table's D call of TRBD2 was not tested on the DNA. TRBV21-1 is a pseudogene segment. This CDR3 spans 18 amino acids. CDR3 loop: CASSKWGGGDSSYNEQFF. For the CDR3, the DNA is TGTGCCAGCAGCAAATGGGGGGGTGGCGACAGCTCCTACAATGAGCAGTTCTTC.

The chain joins TRBV14 to TRBJ2-1; 7 bases are shared with TRBD2. V dropped 4 bases and J dropped 0; count of bases not matched to a gene: 0. The CDR3 contains 14 residues. Germline V gene data show CDR1 as SGHDN and CDR2 as FVKESK. The CDR3 here is CASSRTSSYNEQFF. In DNA, the CDR3 is TGTGCCAGCAGCCGGACTAGCTCCTACAATGAGCAGTTCTTC.

The gene calls are TRBV19 and TRBJ2-5, with TRBD2 matching 9 bases. After removal of 10 bases from V and 5 bases from J, the junction contained 8 bases not matched to a gene. Germline CDR1 and CDR2: LNHDA and SQIVND (reference sequence). This CDR3 is 13 amino acids long. The CDR3 sequence is CATQGLASETQYF. The CDR3, as DNA: TGTGCCACCCAGGGACTAGCCAGCGAGACCCAGTACTTC.

DNA of the CDR3: TGTGCCAGCAGTTACTCGAGGGTTAATAATTCACCCCTCCACTTT. Its protein is CASSYSRVNNSPLHF. V and J are TRBV6-5 and TRBJ1-6, with unresolved D. V dropped 0 bases and J dropped 5 bases, with 8 bases sitting between them. In germline, CDR1 is MNHEY, CDR2 SVGAGI. The CDR3 is 15 amino acids.

The chain combines TRBV28 with TRBJ1-1; tentatively, D is TRBD1 (6 bases). V was clipped by 8 bases and J by 11 bases, with 18 bases between them. CDR1 MDHEN and CDR2 SYDVKM come from the germline V gene. The CDR3 totals 12 residues. The CDR3 spells CASFGDTRTAFF. As DNA, the CDR3 is TGTGCCAGCTTTGGGGACACCCGGACCGCTTTCTTT.

The sample holds a few counts of this clone. The genes are TRBV10-2 and TRBJ2-2; TRBD2 matches at 10 bases. CDR1 and CDR2 from the germline V gene are WSHSY and SAAADI. The CDR3 is 18 residues long. After removal of 3 bases from V and 6 bases from J, the junction contained 13 bases not matched to a gene. The CDR3 coding sequence is TGCGCCAGCAGTGATCCGCGGGGAGCAGCGGGAGGGCCCGGGGAGCTGTTTTTT. Amino acids: CASSDPRGAAGGPGELFF.

The J gene is TRBJ2-7, the V gene TRBV5-8, with no clear D. Germline V gene data show CDR1 as SGHTS and CDR2 as YDEGEE. The CDR3 contains 14 residues. The V and J ends lost 0 bases and 0 bases respectively, with 7 bases between them. The CDR3 bases are TGTGCCAGCAGCTTGGGACCCTTCTCCTACGAGCAGTACTTC. It codes for CASSLGPFSYEQYF.

The chain couples TRBV19 to TRBJ2-5, with D perhaps TRBD1 or TRBD2 (6 bases each). The CDR3 contains 16 residues. The germline V gene has CDR1 LNHDA and CDR2 SQIVND (reference sequence). V dropped 3 bases and J dropped 4 bases, with 18 bases sitting between them. The CDR3 region is CASSIWTGANVETQYF. CDR3 in DNA: TGTGCCAGTAGTATCTGGACGGGGGCCAATGTAGAGACCCAGTACTTC.

V is TRBV15 and J is TRBJ2-1, with TRBD2 as a possible D gene (5 bases). This CDR3 is built from 13 residues. Germline V CDR1 and CDR2: LNHNV, YYDKDF (reference sequence). V was trimmed by 0 bases and J by 10 bases, leaving 10 bases between them. The CDR3 loop is CATSRDMRAEQFF. The DNA for the CDR3 is TGTGCCACCAGCAGAGATATGCGGGCGGAGCAGTTCTTC.

This chain joins TRBV15 and TRBJ2-3, with 7 positions matching TRBD2. The ends lost 9 bases at V and 3 bases at J; junction bases unmatched: 6. CDR3 size: 13 residues. Germline CDR1 reads LNHNV; CDR2 reads YYDKDF (reference sequence). The CDR3 DNA reads TGTGCCACAAGGATAGCGGGTACAGATACGCAGTATTTT. As protein: CATRIAGTDTQYF.

The chain carries TRBV9 and TRBJ2-7, with D hard to call. The germline V gene has CDR1 SGDLS and CDR2 YYNGEE. CDR3 length equals 13 residues. V lost 0 bases to trimming and J lost 6 bases, with 10 bases between them. The CDR3 bases are TGTGCCAGCAGCGTAGACGTGGTACGCGAGCAGTACTTC. Its translation is CASSVDVVREQYF.

The chain recombines TRBV7-2 with TRBJ1-1; tentative D call: TRBD1 (5 bases). Germline V gene lookup returns CDR1 SGHTA and CDR2 FQGNSA. The germline V and J ends were trimmed by 1 base and 1 base, with 13 bases remaining between them. This CDR3 has 16 residues. CDR3 nucleotides: TGTGCCAGCAGCTTAGTGGTCAGGGTAGGGAACACTGAAGCTTTCTTT. Translation gives CASSLVVRVGNTEAFF.

The V call is TRBV19, the J call TRBJ1-6; 8 nucleotides agree with TRBD1. This CDR3 spans 14 amino acids. Germline V CDR1 and CDR2: LNHDA, SQIVND (reference sequence). The V gene end was trimmed by 4 bases and the J gene end by 7 bases; junction bases not matched to a gene: 3. CDR3 sequence reads: CASSTTGVNSPLHF. CDR3 DNA sequence: TGTGCCAGTAGTACGACAGGGGTAAATTCACCCCTCCACTTT.

The rearrangement joins TRBV2 to TRBJ1-3; 8 bases line up with TRBD1. The germline V gene encodes CDR1 SNHLY and CDR2 FYNNEI. CDR3 size: 17 residues. V lost 2 bases and J lost 4; bases outside the gene matches: 10. CDR3: CASSELSGGSLGNTIYF. CDR3 bases: TGTGCCAGCAGTGAATTGTCAGGGGGCAGCCTCGGAAACACCATATATTTT.

This rearrangement joins TRBV27 to TRBJ1-4; TRBD1 aligns across 10 bases. V lost 3 bases and J lost 8; bases outside the gene matches: 6. CDR3 length: 15 residues. Germline V gene lookup returns CDR1 MNHEY and CDR2 SMNVEV (reference sequence). CDR3 amino acids: CASSLETGGREKLFF. For the CDR3, the DNA is TGTGCCAGCAGTTTGGAGACAGGGGGCCGGGAAAAACTGTTTTTT. Together with reference TRBV27 and TRBJ1-4, the CDR3 gives the full variable domain: EAQVTQNPRYLITVTGKKLTVTCSQNMNHEYMSWYRQDPGLGLRQIYYSMNVEVTDKGDVPEGYKVSRKEKRNFPLILESPSPNQTSLYFCASSLETGGREKLFFGSGTQLSVL.